The source of this T cell receptor beta chain is a study of T cells after somatic rescue of genetic block (dated by TCRdb to 2018 to 2020). As for the study more broadly: What the study looked at was long-term robustness, specifically in a T-cell system that came about through somatic rescue of a genetic block in T-cell development.

Comments on this clone: There is no known antigen for this receptor. One base away there is no much larger clone; base qualities are not given.

Libraries came from the immunoSEQ multiplex PCR assay. TCRdb obtained this table from immuneACCESS and retained in-frame rearrangements with V and J assigned. These tables miss some clones; where compared with another copy, unresolved V genes account for less than half of the shortfall, and the remainder is unexplained. This sample is represented by 60,000 to 90,000 clones; approximately 91% of them were singletons. The top ten clones comprise around 2.8% of the sample. V has 2 bases trimmed and J has 3 bases trimmed; junction bases matching no gene number 3. CDR1 and CDR2 were assigned from the germline V gene as MNHNS and SASEGT. The CDR3 spans 14 residues, from the cysteine through the phenylalanine. Only the CDR3 DNA stays, 42 bases, in frame from base 1.

The TCR was taken from a man between 25 and 39 years old. The sequencing input was peripheral blood mononuclear cells (PBMCs). In this chain, TRBV6-1 is recombined with TRBJ2-7; 8 middle bases align to TRBD1. The DNA reads TGTGCCAGCAGTGAAAGGACAGGGAACTACGAGCAGTACTTC. This gives the protein CASSERTGNYEQYF.